This TCR beta chain comes out of a study of T cell repertoires in cytomegalovirus infection. On the study more broadly: Well-studied HLA-B-restricted CMV epitopes were used in the study alongside recently identified HLA-C-restricted ones. CMV infection together with matching HLA type was indicated by public TCR beta signatures. Study-wide results and limits: Frequencies of public TCR beta families were cumulated, and this identified carriers of CMV plus the relevant HLA. Dominant in the ex vivo response were TCR beta clonotypes restricted by HLA-C and specific for CMV.

From the reads, TCRdb called clonotypes with MiXCR, one entry per CDR3 protein. The repertoire holds around 300,000 distinct CDR3 sequences, with 22% as singletons. This CDR3 region has 13 residues. Trimming shortened V by 2 bases and J by 1 base, and 6 bases separated the two germline ends. Looked up from germline, CDR1 is SGHVS and CDR2 is FQNEAQ. This clonotype was counted many times. Its cognate antigen is unknown. The sequence was collected from a human donor in good health (CMV status not recorded). Some clones in this sample may be carry-over from other donors' samples. This chain joins TRBV7-8 and TRBJ2-7; no reliable D call. Material: cultured PBMCs, obtained from culture after CMV antigen stimulation. The CDR3 reads CASSLSGSYEQYV. CDR3 coding DNA: TGTGCCAGCAGCTTATCCGGATCCTACGAGCAGTACGTC.